The 6 T cell receptor beta chains reported below all come from one sample, sequenced in a study of identical twins. TCRdb called the 5' RACE reads again in MiXCR, with one record for every CDR3 protein. The data hold approximately 1.8 million distinct CDR3 sequences, with more than 30% observed a single time. The sequenced sample was cord blood. Receptors originate from a newborn girl in good health.

The chain carries TRBV5-1 and TRBJ2-1; TRBD1 or TRBD2 may be the D gene (5 bases each). There are 18 residues in the CDR3. Trimming shortened V by 0 bases and J by 4 bases, and 20 bases separated the two germline ends. Germline assignment: CDR1 SGHRS and CDR2 YFSETQ. Here the CDR3 DNA reads TGCGCCAGCAGCTTGGCCGGGAAAACACAGGTACCATACAATGAGCAGTTCTTC. Amino acids: CASSLAGKTQVPYNEQFF.

The chain employs TRBV7-2 and TRBJ2-7; D perhaps matches TRBD2 (6 bases). Trimming removed 4 bases at V and 3 bases at J, with 25 bases between. The CDR3 spans 18 residues. Looked up from germline, CDR1 is SGHTA and CDR2 is FQGNSA. This CDR3 reads CASSWRVLPGRKNYEQYF. The CDR3 DNA is TGTGCCAGCAGCTGGAGGGTTTTACCGGGACGGAAAAACTACGAGCAGTACTTC. Full variable domain (missing parts from reference TRBV7-2 and TRBJ2-7): GAGVSQSPSNKVTEKGKDVELRCDPISGHTALYWYRQSLGQGLEFLIYFQGNSAPDKSGLPSDRFSAERTGGSVSTLTIQRTQQEDSAVYLCASSWRVLPGRKNYEQYFGPGTRLTVT.

J is TRBJ2-1 and V is TRBV7-2, with D uncertain. CDR3 length: 15 residues. The V end lost 0 bases, the J end lost 3 bases, and 9 bases lay between the germline ends. Germline CDR1 is SGHTA and CDR2 is FQGNSA. CDR3 bases: TGTGCCAGCAGCTTAGCGGGTCCGGTCTACAATGAGCAGTTCTTC. It specifies CASSLAGPVYNEQFF.

The chain recombines TRBV12-3 or TRBV12-4 with TRBJ2-7, with 7 bases matching TRBD2. Germline trimming cut 4 bases from V and 4 bases from J; bases unmatched to any gene: 13. The CDR3 contains 16 residues. CDR3 loop: CASSSPFGLADYEQYF. As DNA, the CDR3 is TGTGCCAGCAGTTCCCCGTTCGGCCTAGCGGATTACGAGCAGTACTTC.

As DNA, the CDR3 is TGCAGTGCTAGATATTCGGCAGTCACTGAAGCTTTCTTT. Encoded protein: CSARYSAVTEAFF. The chain combines TRBV20-1 with TRBJ1-1; D ambiguous. CDR1 is DFQATT, CDR2 SNEGSKA, per germline (reference sequence). V was pared by 2 bases and J by 4 bases, with 11 bases between. CDR3 size: 13 residues.

This clonotype was counted many times. The chain recombines TRBV4-2 with TRBJ2-7; 9 bases match TRBD2. The V gene end was trimmed by 0 bases and the J gene end by 0 bases; junction bases not matched to a gene: 9. The CDR3 runs 18 residues. From germline, CDR1 is LGHNA and CDR2 YNFKEQ. The chain's CDR3 is CASSQDEVASGTSYEQYF. The CDR3 DNA reads as TGTGCCAGCAGCCAAGATGAGGTTGCTAGCGGGACCTCCTACGAGCAGTACTTC.